The 25 T cell receptor beta chains below all came from one sample that was sequenced in a study of blood T cell repertoires in COVID-19. The repertoire was sequenced with immunoSEQ multiplex PCR; TCRdb's copy has only in-frame clones and lacks some. The sample records under 500,000 clones, approximately 90% being singletons. The sample taken for sequencing was PBMCs or T cells enriched from blood (not recorded which). All receptors come from a man younger than 40 who had recovered from COVID-19.

The chain uses TRBV28 and TRBJ1-5; D unclear. V gave up 3 bases and J gave up 4 bases, with 7 bases separating them. CDR1 MDHEN and CDR2 SYDVKM come from the germline V gene. The CDR3 loop spans 13 amino acids. CDR3 sequence: CASSLATNQPQHF. The CDR3 DNA reads TGTGCCAGCAGTTTGGCCACAAATCAGCCCCAGCATTTT.

The chain employs TRBV2 and TRBJ1-1, with 7 nucleotides matching TRBD1. Per germline, CDR1 SNHLY and CDR2 FYNNEI. Trimming cost V 9 bases and J 5 bases; bases outside gene matches: 3. The CDR3 sequence is 11 residues long. Here the CDR3 DNA reads TGTGCCAGGACAGGGAGGACTGAAGCTTTCTTT. This translates into CARTGRTEAFF.

The V gene is TRBV7-9, the J gene TRBJ1-1; 9 bases agree with TRBD1. V lost 4 bases and J lost 7; bases outside the gene matches: 4. Germline values: CDR1 SEHNR, CDR2 FQNEAQ (reference sequence). This CDR3 is built from 13 residues. The CDR3 DNA reads as TGTGCCAGCAGCTCAGACAGGGGGAATGAAGCTTTCTTT. This encodes CASSSDRGNEAFF.

The chain combines TRBV4-1 with TRBJ2-6, with D maybe TRBD2 (6 bases). Between the trimmed V and J ends, which lost 2 bases and 4 bases, there was a span of 9 bases. The CDR3 is made up of 15 amino acids. Germline CDR1 and CDR2: MGHRA and YSYEKL. The DNA of the CDR3 is TGCGCCAGCAGCCAAAGGGAGGCAGGGGCCAACGTCCTGACTTTC. Translation gives CASSQREAGANVLTF.

The genes are TRBV25-1 and TRBJ1-1; 7 bases map to TRBD1. This CDR3 is built from 15 residues. V shed 4 bases, J shed 3 bases, and the junction held 8 bases outside the gene matches. The germline CDR1 and CDR2 sequences are MGHDK and SYGVNS. The chain's CDR3 is CASSASRGLDTEAFF. CDR3 nucleotide sequence: TGTGCCAGCAGTGCCTCGAGGGGGCTGGACACTGAAGCTTTCTTT.

The chain links TRBV7-6 to TRBJ2-2, with 10 positions matching TRBD2. CDR1 and CDR2 (germline): SGHVS, FNYEAQ. The trim removed 3 bases at V and 3 bases at J, leaving 7 bases unmatched. CDR3 length: 17 residues. CDR3 sequence (DNA): TGTGCCAGCAGCTTCACCCCTGGGACTAGCGACACCGGGGAGCTGTTTTTT. It specifies CASSFTPGTSDTGELFF. Supplemented by reference TRBV7-6 and TRBJ2-2, the full variable domain reads GAGVSQSPRYKVTKRGQDVALRCDPISGHVSLYWYRQALGQGPEFLTYFNYEAQQDKSGLPNDRFSAERPEGSISTLTIQRTEQRDSAMYRCASSFTPGTSDTGELFFGEGSRLTVL.

The chain links TRBV4-1 to TRBJ1-5; D gene unclear. This CDR3 has 18 residues. The germline V and J ends were trimmed by 0 bases and 1 base, with 16 bases remaining between them. Germline loops: CDR1 MGHRA, CDR2 YSYEKL. CDR3 in DNA: TGCGCCAGCAGCCAAGATCAGTTGGTCGCCGGGAGCAATCAGCCCCAGCATTTT. It encodes CASSQDQLVAGSNQPQHF.

The genes are TRBV2 and TRBJ1-1, with TRBD1 as a possible D gene (6 bases). From germline, CDR1 is SNHLY and CDR2 FYNNEI. Trimming cost V 6 bases and J 6 bases, with 14 bases left between them. CDR3 size: 13 residues. CDR3 region: CASSSTGRAEAFF. The CDR3 nucleotides are TGTGCCAGCAGCTCAACAGGGAGAGCTGAAGCTTTCTTT.

As for this clone: The junction and the germline gene differ at one end; a read error may be behind it. The rearrangement uses TRBV12-3 or TRBV12-4 and TRBJ2-7; the D is unclear. This CDR3 comprises 13 residues. DNA for the CDR3: TGTGCCAGCAGTTTAGCGCCCAGGTCATGGATCGTGTTC. Its translation is CASSLAPRSWIVF.

V usage is TRBV2 and J usage is TRBJ2-7; a weak D match, TRBD2 (5 bases). Trimming stripped 5 bases from V and 1 base from J, with 15 bases between. The CDR3 loop spans 15 amino acids. CDR1 SNHLY and CDR2 FYNNEI come from the germline V gene. CDR3 sequence (DNA): TGTGCCAGCAGTCCTCAGAGCGGAACTTCCTACGAGCAGTACTTC. Protein: CASSPQSGTSYEQYF.

This rearrangement joins TRBV10-3 to TRBJ2-7, with 11 positions matching TRBD1. The germline CDR1 and CDR2 sequences are ENHRY and SYGVKD. CDR3 length equals 13 residues. Trimming cost V 7 bases and J 6 bases; bases outside gene matches: 5. The DNA for the CDR3 is TGTGCCATCACTCCGGACAGGGGGCGCGAGCAGTACTTC. It translates to CAITPDRGREQYF.

This rearrangement joins TRBV6-2 or TRBV6-3 to TRBJ2-7, with 8 bases matching TRBD2. This CDR3 region has 16 residues. The germline V gene has CDR1 MNHEY and CDR2 SVGEGT. The V gene end was trimmed by 5 bases and the J gene end by 4 bases; junction bases not matched to a gene: 13. The CDR3 loop reads CASSKPLSRGRYEQYF. The CDR3 nucleotides read TGTGCCAGCAGTAAGCCCCTCTCCCGCGGGAGGTACGAGCAGTACTTC.

V and J are TRBV5-6 and TRBJ1-1; no reliable D call. Germline-derived CDR1 and CDR2 are SGHDT and YYEEEE. Trimming left V 4 bases short and J 2 bases short, with 15 bases between. The CDR3 covers 15 residues. The CDR3 loop is CASSANSQPNTEAFF. DNA of the CDR3: TGTGCCAGCAGCGCAAATTCACAGCCTAACACTGAAGCTTTCTTT.

The chain has TRBV3-1 (or the pseudogene TRBV3-2) and TRBJ1-6; a weak D match, TRBD1 (5 bases). Trimming took off 6 bases at V and 10 bases at J, with 19 bases between the two ends. CDR1 and CDR2 from the germline V gene are LGHDT and YNNKEL (reference sequence). The CDR3 covers 15 residues. The CDR3 nucleotides read TGTGCCAGCAGGGATACAGGCGGCCTTAAGTCACCCCTCCACTTT. Translation gives CASRDTGGLKSPLHF.

V is TRBV5-6 and J is TRBJ2-2; D remains ambiguous. This CDR3 contains 13 residues. Germline CDR1 is SGHDT and CDR2 is YYEEEE. Trimming stripped 0 bases from V and 4 bases from J, with 4 bases between. The chain's CDR3 is CASSLGPTGELFF. The CDR3 DNA sequence: TGTGCCAGCAGCTTGGGGCCCACCGGGGAGCTGTTTTTT.

The chain joins TRBV30 to TRBJ1-1; a possible D gene is TRBD1 (6 bases). Trimming stripped 3 bases from V and 0 bases from J, with 14 bases between. CDR1 is GTSNPN and CDR2 is SVGIG in the germline V gene (reference sequence). This CDR3 is 15 amino acids long. Here the CDR3 reads CAWSGQRFMNTEAFF. DNA of the CDR3: TGTGCCTGGAGCGGACAGCGTTTCATGAACACTGAAGCTTTCTTT.

The chain joins TRBV5-4 to TRBJ2-5, with no clear D. The germline V and J ends were trimmed by 1 base and 3 bases, with 7 bases remaining between them. Germline lookup yields CDR1 SGHNT and CDR2 YYREEE (reference sequence). The CDR3 contains 13 residues. DNA of the CDR3: TGTGCCAGCAGCTTGAACAGAAAAGAGACCCAGTACTTC. Translated, it gives CASSLNRKETQYF.

This chain joins TRBV7-2 and TRBJ2-5, with TRBD2 as a possible D gene (6 bases). Trimming removed 6 bases at V and 5 bases at J, with 13 bases between. The germline V gene has CDR1 SGHTA and CDR2 FQGNSA. This CDR3 is built from 13 residues. The CDR3 loop is CASSRTGGETQYF. The CDR3 coding sequence is TGTGCCAGCAGTAGGACCGGAGGGGAGACCCAGTACTTC.

This chain links TRBV6-5 with TRBJ1-2; D not resolved. Germline V CDR1 and CDR2: MNHEY, SVGAGI. The CDR3 length is 13 residues. The V gene lost 5 bases and the J gene lost 6 bases, with 13 bases spanning the gap. The CDR3 sequence is CASSNEFPDGYTF. DNA of the CDR3: TGTGCCAGCAGTAACGAGTTTCCTGATGGCTACACCTTC.

V is TRBV2 and J is TRBJ2-1; a possible D gene is TRBD2 (6 bases). CDR3 length: 13 residues. Looked up from germline, CDR1 is SNHLY and CDR2 is FYNNEI. V was cut by 0 bases and J by 9 bases, with 9 bases left in between. As DNA, the CDR3 is TGTGCCAGCAGTGAAGCGCGGGGTAGTGAGCAGTTCTTC. Translation gives CASSEARGSEQFF.

The chain joins TRBV11-2 to TRBJ1-3; D is undetermined. CDR1 and CDR2 from the germline V gene are SGHAT and FQNNGV. Trimming took 1 base from V and 0 from J, leaving 7 bases between them. The CDR3 is made up of 15 amino acids. DNA of the CDR3: TGTGCCAGCAGCTTAGTTGGGCTCTCTGGAAACACCATATATTTT. This sequence encodes CASSLVGLSGNTIYF.

The V call is TRBV3-1 (or the pseudogene TRBV3-2), the J call TRBJ2-3; TRBD2 agrees at 7 bases. V trimming: 6 bases; J trimming: 0 bases; junction bases outside the gene matches: 3. The length of the CDR3 is 14 residues. Germline CDR1 LGHDT, CDR2 YNNKEL (reference sequence). The CDR3 protein is CASRTSESTDTQYF. As DNA, the CDR3 is TGTGCCAGCAGAACTAGCGAAAGCACAGATACGCAGTATTTT.

The CDR3 loop reads CASSSGQAKNIQYF. CDR3 bases: TGTGCCAGCAGCTCTGGGCAGGCCAAAAACATTCAGTACTTC. The chain uses TRBV7-9 and TRBJ2-4, with D unclear. The ends were cut back, 4 bases at V and 1 base at J, with 8 bases in the middle. Germline CDR1 is SEHNR and CDR2 is FQNEAQ (reference sequence). The CDR3 runs to 14 residues. The variable domain in full, completed from reference TRBV7-9 and TRBJ2-4, reads DTGVSQNPRHKITKRGQNVTFRCDPISEHNRLYWYRQTLGQGPEFLTYFQNEAQLEKSRLLSDRFSAERPKGSFSTLEIQRTEQGDSAMYLCASSSGQAKNIQYFGAGTRLSVL.

The V and J genes are TRBV12-3 or TRBV12-4 and TRBJ1-1, with 9 positions matching TRBD1. The CDR3 is made up of 13 amino acids. V trimming: 7 bases; J trimming: 3 bases; junction bases outside the gene matches: 3. As DNA, the CDR3 is TGTGCCAGCACGGGACAGGGTTACACTGAAGCTTTCTTT. Amino acids: CASTGQGYTEAFF.

This chain connects TRBV7-8 to TRBJ2-7, with 11 positions matching TRBD1. CDR1 and CDR2 (germline): SGHVS, FQNEAQ. The trim removed 3 bases at V and 3 bases at J, leaving 1 base unmatched. This CDR3 has 14 residues. The CDR3 DNA is TGTGCCAGCAGCTTCGGGACAGGGGGCTACGAGCAGTACTTC. This sequence encodes CASSFGTGGYEQYF. Using reference TRBV7-8 and TRBJ2-7 for the parts outside the CDR3, the full variable domain is GAGVSQSPRYKVAKRGQDVALRCDPISGHVSLFWYQQALGQGPEFLTYFQNEAQLDKSGLPSDRFFAERPEGSVSTLKIQRTQQEDSAVYLCASSFGTGGYEQYFGPGTRLTVT.